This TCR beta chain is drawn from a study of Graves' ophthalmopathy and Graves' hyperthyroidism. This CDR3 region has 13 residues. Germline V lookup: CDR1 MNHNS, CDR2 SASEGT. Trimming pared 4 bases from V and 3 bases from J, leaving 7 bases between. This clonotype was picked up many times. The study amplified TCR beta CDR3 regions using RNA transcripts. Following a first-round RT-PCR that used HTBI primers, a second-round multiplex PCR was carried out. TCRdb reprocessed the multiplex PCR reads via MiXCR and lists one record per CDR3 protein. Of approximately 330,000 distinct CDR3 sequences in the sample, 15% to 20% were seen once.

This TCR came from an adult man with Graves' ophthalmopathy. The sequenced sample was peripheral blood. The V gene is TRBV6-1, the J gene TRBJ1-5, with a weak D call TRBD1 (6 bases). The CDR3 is CASSAGANQPQHF. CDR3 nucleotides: TGTGCCAGCAGTGCAGGGGCCAATCAGCCCCAGCATTTT.